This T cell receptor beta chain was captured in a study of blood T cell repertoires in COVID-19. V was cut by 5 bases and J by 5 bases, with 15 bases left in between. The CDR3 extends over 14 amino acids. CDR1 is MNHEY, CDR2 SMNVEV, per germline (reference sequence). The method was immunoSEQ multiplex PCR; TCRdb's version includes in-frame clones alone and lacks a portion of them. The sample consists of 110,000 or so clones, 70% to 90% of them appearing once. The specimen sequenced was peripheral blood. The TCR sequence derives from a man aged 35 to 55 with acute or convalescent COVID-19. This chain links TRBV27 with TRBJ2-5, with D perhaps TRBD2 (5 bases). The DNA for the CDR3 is TGTGCCAGCAGTGAGGGCCTGCTGGTTGAGACCCAGTACTTC. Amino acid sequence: CASSEGLLVETQYF.